The 10 T cell receptor beta chains below were found in one sample sequenced in a study of molecular identifiers for immune sequencing clone quantification. TCRdb itself ran the PCR reads through MiXCR, one entry per CDR3 protein. The data contain 550,000 to 750,000 distinct CDR3 sequences, about 20% of them singletons. Sequenced: naive CD8+ T cells from blood, with Jurkat cell RNA spiked in. Subset indicated: FACS-sorted CD8+CD4-CCR7+CD45RA+ naive T cells. These receptors came from a human donor in good health. Some libraries in this study had Jurkat cell RNA spiked in.

This sequence joins TRBV27 and TRBJ1-2; 8 nucleotides agree with TRBD1. J was trimmed by 1 base and V by 4 bases; bases with no gene match: 8. This CDR3 region has 16 residues. CDR1 is MNHEY and CDR2 is SMNVEV in the germline V gene (reference sequence). The CDR3 nucleotides read TGTGCCAGCAGTTCCAGGCAGGGGGCTCTTAACTATGGCTACACCTTC. Its protein product is CASSSRQGALNYGYTF.

V gene TRBV7-9 combines with J gene TRBJ2-5, with D perhaps TRBD1 (6 bases). V lost 4 bases to trimming and J lost 5 bases, with 17 bases between them. Germline-derived CDR1 and CDR2 are SEHNR and FQNEAQ (reference sequence). The CDR3 sequence is 15 residues long. The CDR3 DNA is TGTGCCAGCAGCTCCCGGACAGACTATGGGGAGACCCAGTACTTC. Translation: CASSSRTDYGETQYF.

There are a few counts of this clonotype. The chain couples TRBV4-3 to TRBJ2-2; perhaps TRBD1 as D (5 bases). The length of the CDR3 is 15 residues. CDR1 is LGHNA and CDR2 is YSLEER in the germline V gene. V was clipped by 0 bases and J by 5 bases, with 10 bases between them. As DNA, the CDR3 is TGCGCCAGCAGCCAAGAGGCAGGGTATACCGGGGAGCTGTTTTTT. It yields the protein CASSQEAGYTGELFF.

Concerning this clonotype itself: A far larger clone is off by one base, so a read error is likely. The rearrangement uses TRBV12-3 or TRBV12-4 and TRBJ1-1; D gene unclear. CDR3 size: 12 residues. The CDR3 DNA is TGTGCCAGCAGTTTCTCGTCCACTGAAGCTTACTTT. This sequence encodes CASSFSSTEAYF.

This clonotype was counted ten times or more. This chain joins TRBV6-1 and TRBJ2-5, with D unclear. This CDR3 is built from 14 residues. V was shortened by 3 bases and J by 5 bases, with 13 bases between the two germline ends. In germline, CDR1 is MNHNS, CDR2 SASEGT. The CDR3 spells CASSDGPEAETQYF. As DNA, the CDR3 is TGTGCCAGCAGTGATGGCCCCGAGGCGGAGACCCAGTACTTC.

The table lists this clonotype with many counts. The chain employs TRBV28 and TRBJ1-5, with D possibly matching TRBD1 (5 bases). The V end was cut by 2 bases, the J end by 3 bases, with 14 bases between. Germline V gene data show CDR1 as MDHEN and CDR2 as SYDVKM. This CDR3 is built from 16 residues. Written as DNA, the CDR3 is TGTGCCAGCAGTTTAAGGGGAGGGGCCCACAATCAGCCCCAGCATTTT. This sequence encodes CASSLRGGAHNQPQHF.

This clonotype was recorded many times. The chain combines TRBV7-8 with TRBJ2-2, with a weak D call TRBD2 (6 bases). Trimming took off 4 bases at V and 5 bases at J, with 17 bases between the two ends. CDR1 is SGHVS, CDR2 FQNEAQ, per germline. The CDR3 spans 16 residues. CDR3 nucleotides: TGTGCCAGCAGCTCGACGGTAGCGGCGGGTACCGGGGAGCTGTTTTTT. Its translation: CASSSTVAAGTGELFF.

In this sample, this clonotype turned up many times. V and J are TRBV6-5 and TRBJ1-2, with D possibly being TRBD1 (5 bases). Germline CDR1 MNHEY, CDR2 SVGAGI. This CDR3 has 13 residues. V was shortened by 1 base and J by 8 bases, with 11 bases between the two germline ends. The CDR3 is CASSYWGYDGYTF. CDR3 DNA: TGTGCCAGCAGTTACTGGGGGTATGACGGCTACACCTTC.

This clonotype was seen more than once but under ten times. A much more abundant neighbour one base away suggests this may be a read error. This chain uses TRBV25-1 with TRBJ2-7; D is perhaps TRBD2 (6 bases). Germline values: CDR1 MGHDK, CDR2 SYGVNS. The CDR3 loop spans 14 amino acids. The CDR3 nucleotides are TGTGTCAGCAGTGGATGGCGGGAAGGCTACGAGCAGTACTTC. Protein product: CVSSGWREGYEQYF.

The chain has TRBV7-6 and TRBJ2-7, with TRBD1 matching 7 bases. The junction had 11 bases not matched to a gene; V was cut back by 5 bases and J by 1 base. The V gene's germline CDR1 is SGHVS and CDR2 FNYEAQ. The CDR3 runs 16 residues. The CDR3 region has the DNA TGTGCCAGCAGCCCGACAGGGACCGAATATTCCTACGAGCAGTACTTC. This translates into CASSPTGTEYSYEQYF.